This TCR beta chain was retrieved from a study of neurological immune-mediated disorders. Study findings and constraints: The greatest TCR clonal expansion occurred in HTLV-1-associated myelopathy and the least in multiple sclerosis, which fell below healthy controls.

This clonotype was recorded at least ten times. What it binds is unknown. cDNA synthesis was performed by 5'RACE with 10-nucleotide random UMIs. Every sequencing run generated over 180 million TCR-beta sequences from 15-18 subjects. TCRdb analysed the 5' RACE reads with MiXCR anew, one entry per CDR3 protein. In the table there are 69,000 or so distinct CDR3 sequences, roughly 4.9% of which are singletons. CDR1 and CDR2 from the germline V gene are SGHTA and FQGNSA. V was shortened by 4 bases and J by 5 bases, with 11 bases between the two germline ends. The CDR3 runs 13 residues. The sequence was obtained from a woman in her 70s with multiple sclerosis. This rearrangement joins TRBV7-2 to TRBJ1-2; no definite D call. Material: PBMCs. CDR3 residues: CASSSYLEYGYTF. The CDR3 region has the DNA TGTGCCAGCAGCTCCTACCTCGAATATGGCTACACCTTC.